Listed below are T cell receptor beta chains from one sample, sequenced in a study of cytomegalovirus exposure and HLA in healthy donors. The repertoire was sequenced with immunoSEQ multiplex PCR; TCRdb's copy has only in-frame clones and lacks some. The sample records about 260,000 clones, around 90% being singletons. Sequenced: PBMCs. The receptors come from a woman aged 25 to 39 in good health and CMV-seronegative. Each CDR3 is given with its conserved first and last residue. Fields, in order: CDR3 DNA, CDR3 protein, clone size, D gene, J gene, V gene. A D gene is named only where the DNA matches it firmly. Expanded clones get a size class; other rows say once, few or many, or leave the size out.

CDR3 DNA: TGCAGCGCCACCGGGACTTCGAACACCGGGGAGCTGTTTTTT
CDR3 protein: CSATGTSNTGELFF
clone size: NA
D gene: NA
J gene: TRBJ2-2
V gene: TRBV29-1

CDR3 DNA: TGTGCCAGCAGCGTAGGAGGGTTAGCGGGAGGTTCTCACGAGCAGTACTTC
CDR3 protein: CASSVGGLAGGSHEQYF
clone size: few
D gene: TRBD2
J gene: TRBJ2-7
V gene: TRBV9

CDR3 DNA: TGTGCCAGCAGCCTGACTAGCGGGAGCTCCTACGAGCAGTACTTC
CDR3 protein: CASSLTSGSSYEQYF
clone size: NA
D gene: TRBD2
J gene: TRBJ2-7
V gene: TRBV11-2

CDR3 DNA: TGTGCCAGCAGCGCAGGGGGCGAAAACTATGGCTACACCTTC
CDR3 protein: CASSAGGENYGYTF
clone size: NA
D gene: TRBD1
J gene: TRBJ1-2
V gene: TRBV9

CDR3 DNA: TGTGCCAGCAGTTACTCGCCGCGCGATGAGCAGTTCTTC
CDR3 protein: CASSYSPRDEQFF
clone size: NA
D gene: NA
J gene: TRBJ2-1
V gene: TRBV6-5

CDR3 DNA: TGTGCCAGCAGTTTAGGGAAGACCAGGGAAGAGACCCAGTACTTC
CDR3 protein: CASSLGKTREETQYF
clone size: NA
D gene: NA
J gene: TRBJ2-5
V gene: TRBV6-6

CDR3 DNA: TGTGCCAGCAGCTTTGTTTCCGGGGAGCTGTTTTTT
CDR3 protein: CASSFVSGELFF
clone size: NA
D gene: NA
J gene: TRBJ2-2
V gene: TRBV5-4

CDR3 DNA: TGTGCCAGCAGCTCCACCCCGGGACTAGGGCTAAACATTCAGTACTTC
CDR3 protein: CASSSTPGLGLNIQYF
clone size: NA
D gene: TRBD2
J gene: TRBJ2-4
V gene: TRBV7-2

CDR3 DNA: TGCAGCGTTCAGAGGATCGGGACAGTGGGAGCAACTAATGAAAAACTGTTTTTT
CDR3 protein: CSVQRIGTVGATNEKLFF
clone size: NA
D gene: TRBD1
J gene: TRBJ1-4
V gene: TRBV29-1

CDR3 DNA: TGTGCCAGCAGCAGATACACAGATACGCAGTATTTT
CDR3 protein: CASSRYTDTQYF
clone size: NA
D gene: NA
J gene: TRBJ2-3
V gene: TRBV7-8

CDR3 DNA: TGTGCCAGCAGTGACCAAGCGGGAGGCATCCCCGAGCAGTACTTC
CDR3 protein: CASSDQAGGIPEQYF
clone size: NA
D gene: TRBD2
J gene: TRBJ2-7
V gene: TRBV2

CDR3 DNA: TGCGCCAGCAGCTTGAGGTTCACTAGCGGGATGGGGGGCAATGAGCAGTTCTTC
CDR3 protein: CASSLRFTSGMGGNEQFF
clone size: NA
D gene: TRBD2
J gene: TRBJ2-1
V gene: TRBV5-1

CDR3 DNA: TGTGCCATCAGTGAGTATGCAGGGTCGTACGAGCAGTACTTC
CDR3 protein: CAISEYAGSYEQYF
clone size: NA
D gene: NA
J gene: TRBJ2-7
V gene: TRBV10-3

CDR3 DNA: TGTGCCAGCAGTGATATCAGGGTGGGCAATCAGCCCCAGCATTTT
CDR3 protein: CASSDIRVGNQPQHF
clone size: few
D gene: NA
J gene: TRBJ1-5
V gene: TRBV2

CDR3 DNA: TGCGCCAGCAGCCAAGATGGGGCAGCCGGGGAGCTGTTTTTT
CDR3 protein: CASSQDGAAGELFF
clone size: NA
D gene: NA
J gene: TRBJ2-2
V gene: TRBV4-3

CDR3 DNA: TGTGCCAGCGGGCGGGGACAGAACTACGAGCAGTACTTC
CDR3 protein: CASGRGQNYEQYF
clone size: NA
D gene: NA
J gene: TRBJ2-7
V gene: TRBV7-3